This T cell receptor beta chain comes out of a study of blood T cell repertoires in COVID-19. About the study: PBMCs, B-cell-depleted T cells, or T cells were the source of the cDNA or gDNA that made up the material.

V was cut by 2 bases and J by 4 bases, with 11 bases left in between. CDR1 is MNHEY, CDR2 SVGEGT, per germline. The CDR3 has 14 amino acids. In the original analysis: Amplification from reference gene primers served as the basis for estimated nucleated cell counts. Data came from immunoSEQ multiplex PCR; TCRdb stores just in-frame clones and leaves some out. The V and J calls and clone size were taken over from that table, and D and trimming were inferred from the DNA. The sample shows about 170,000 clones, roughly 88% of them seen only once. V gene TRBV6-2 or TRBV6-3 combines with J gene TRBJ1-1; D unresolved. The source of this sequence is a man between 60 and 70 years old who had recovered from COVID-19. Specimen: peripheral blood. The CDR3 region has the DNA TGTGCCAGCAGTTACATACGACGAGGCACTGAAGCTTTCTTT. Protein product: CASSYIRRGTEAFF.